This T cell receptor beta chain was recorded in a study of blood T cells in healthy people across ages (dated by TCRdb to the mid-2010s). Study-level background: Template switching captured roughly one uniquely barcoded TCR beta cDNA molecule per two T cells in model experiments. For two donors (one aged 18 to 29 and one aged 80 or older), the study analyzed two additional independent replicas of 1 million unique cDNA reads from the same blood draw. Using deep sequencing normalized with unique cDNA molecular identifiers, the study measured how TCR beta repertoire diversity changes with age. The donors were split into four age groups: young (average around 16 years), middle-aged (about 40), aged (about 62) and long-lived (roughly 77). On the study overall, not on this receptor specifically: Compared with the aged group, the long-lived group had more naive CD4+ T cells, fewer expanded clones and increased TCR diversity, a pattern suggesting age selection. Donor CMV infection status was unknown, potentially confounding age-related changes in expanded clonotypes. Observed TCR beta diversity per million T cells fell roughly linearly with age, and a significant reduction was already apparent by age roughly 41. Conclusive comparison of naive and antigen-experienced compartments was prevented by the profiling of bulk unsorted PBMCs. Estimates of total diversity from one million sequenced T cells were regarded as lower bounds and underestimates. A strong correlation was found between observed TCR beta diversity and the percentage of naive T cells measured by flow cytometry.

The method was 5' RACE. Sequenced using an Illumina HiSeq 2500. A second PCR of 7 to 11 cycles was performed with a sample-barcoded 5' primer and a J-beta primer mix. A unique molecular identifier was introduced onto each TCR beta cDNA molecule by a template-switch 5' adaptor carrying 12 random nucleotides. At least 2.5 million CDR3-containing paired-end reads were obtained from each sample. All of the RNA was converted into first-strand cDNA using the Mint cDNA synthesis kit, with a TRBC-specific oligonucleotide serving as the primer. After uracil-DNA glycosylase treatment, a first 18-cycle PCR used universal primers M1SS and BC2_uni_R on all cDNA. Per the source publication's procedure: Each sample was normalized by randomly selecting 1 million high-quality reads, each carrying a distinct molecular identifier. Instead of being binned into consensus sequences, reads with shared molecular identifiers were discarded. CDR3 identification, clonotype clustering and error correction used MiTCR with a Q25 quality threshold and the strictest error-elimination algorithm. A nonparametric unseen species model with Euler transformation was used to estimate a lower bound on total TCR beta diversity. The public reads were run again by TCRdb, first through fastp at Q25 and then through MiXCR, and only productive beta chains were kept. Identical CDR3 protein sequences are pooled into one entry, listed with their most common genes and DNA. Clone size and V and J calls follow TCRdb, not the original study. The sample has about 840,000 distinct CDR3 sequences on record, approximately 32% of them singletons. The top ten hold around 9.6% of the sample.

The roughly 38 donors, aged about 6 to 95 years, were systemically healthy Caucasian individuals from Russia. Each donor gave approximately 9.3 milliliters of peripheral blood, collected into EDTA-treated Vacutainer tubes. Ficoll-Paque density-gradient centrifugation was used to isolate PBMCs, with at least 6.5 million per sample. Total RNA, at least 5 micrograms per sample, was extracted from PBMCs with Trizol reagent. For every donor, flow cytometry on a PBMC aliquot measured the percentage of naive CD45RAhigh/CD27high T cells. This clonotype came up once. Its antigen is not yet known. No much larger clonotype is one base removed from it; base qualities were not supplied. One read offers little support. Including the terminal cysteine and phenylalanine, the CDR3 comprises 15 residues. The retained sequence is limited to the CDR3, 45 bases, with the frame set at the first base. CDR1 is given as SNHLY and CDR2 as FYNNEI, both from the germline V gene. Trimming takes 3 bases from V and 4 bases from J, and the germline ends sit 13 bases apart.

The data also belong to a second study, concerning T cells of mothers and their children. As noted in the second study: Nine systemically healthy Caucasian individuals, comprising three mothers and their six children, were included as donors. cDNA synthesis consumed the entire amount of extracted RNA, loaded at around 1.5 ug RNA in each 15 ul reaction. In the second PCR, sample barcodes and 2-4 random nucleotides were introduced via the M1S primer. More than 8 million TCR beta CDR3 reads were obtained from each mother, and roughly 3 million reads were obtained from each child. TCR recombination output is similarly shaped by thymic selection in related and unrelated pairs, with a minor effect exerted by inherited differences. Related mother-child pairs always showed normalized repertoire overlap that was slightly higher than in unrelated mother-child pairs, though the difference was never significant. No persistent microchimeric T cell clones were found, with a detection sensitivity of approximately 110 clones per million clonotypes. Deep NGS was used in the study to compare the TCR beta repertoires of mothers and children and to look for features that separate related mother-child pairs from unrelated individuals. On average, the children were roughly 12 +/- 4 years old, while the mothers were about 37 +/- 4 years old. After adapter ligation was performed with NEBNext reagents, the libraries were sequenced on an Illumina HiSeq 2000 with 100+100 nt paired-end reads. Mother and child libraries were prepared a month apart and sequenced in separate runs to prevent cross-contamination. For each donor, between about 450,000 and 2,300,000 distinct TCR beta clonotypes were identified. Naive TCR beta clonotypes were estimated from low-frequency clonotypes matched to each donor's FACS-determined naive share, without sorting.

This sequence originates from a woman in her thirties or forties in good health. The sample comprised blood. The rearranged chain carries TRBV2 and TRBJ2-1, and TRBD1 may be the D gene, going by 5 matching bases. CDR3 region: CASSEGRVGYNEQFF. The bases are TGTGCCAGCAGTGAGGGCAGGGTAGGGTACAATGAGCAGTTCTTC.